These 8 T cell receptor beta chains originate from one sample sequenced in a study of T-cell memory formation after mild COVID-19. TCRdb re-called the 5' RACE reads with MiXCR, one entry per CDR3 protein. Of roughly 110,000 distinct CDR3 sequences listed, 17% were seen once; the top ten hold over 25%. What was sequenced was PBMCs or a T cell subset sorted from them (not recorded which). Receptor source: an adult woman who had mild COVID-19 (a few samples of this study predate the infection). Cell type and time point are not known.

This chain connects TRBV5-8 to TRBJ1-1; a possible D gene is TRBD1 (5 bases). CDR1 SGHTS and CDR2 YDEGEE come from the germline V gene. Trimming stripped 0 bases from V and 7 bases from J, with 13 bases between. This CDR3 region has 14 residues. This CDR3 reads CASSLAVGGGEAFF. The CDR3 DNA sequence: TGTGCCAGCAGCTTGGCTGTTGGGGGGGGTGAAGCTTTCTTT.

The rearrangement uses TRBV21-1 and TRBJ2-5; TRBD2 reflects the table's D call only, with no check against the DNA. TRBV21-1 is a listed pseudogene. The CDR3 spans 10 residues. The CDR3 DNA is TGTGCCAGCAGCAGCCCTCGAGGGTACTTC. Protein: CASSSPRGYF.

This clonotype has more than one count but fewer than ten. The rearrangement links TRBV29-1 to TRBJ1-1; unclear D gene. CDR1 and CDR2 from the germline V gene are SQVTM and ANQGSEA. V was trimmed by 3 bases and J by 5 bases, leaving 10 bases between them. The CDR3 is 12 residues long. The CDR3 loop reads CSVEIEETEAFF. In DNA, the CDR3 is TGCAGCGTTGAGATTGAGGAAACTGAAGCTTTCTTT.

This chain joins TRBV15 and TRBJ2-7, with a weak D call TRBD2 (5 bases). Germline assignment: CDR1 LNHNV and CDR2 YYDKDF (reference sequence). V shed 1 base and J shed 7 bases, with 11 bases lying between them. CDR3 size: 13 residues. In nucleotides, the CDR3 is TGTGCCACCAGCAGAGGAGGGCTGGGGGAGCAGTACTTC. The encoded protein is CATSRGGLGEQYF.

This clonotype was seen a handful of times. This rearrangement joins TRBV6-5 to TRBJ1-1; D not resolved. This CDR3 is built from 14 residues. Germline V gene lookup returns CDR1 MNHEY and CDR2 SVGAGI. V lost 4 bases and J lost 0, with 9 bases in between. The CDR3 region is CASSSDGVNTEAFF. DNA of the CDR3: TGTGCCAGCAGTTCGGATGGTGTGAACACTGAAGCTTTCTTT.

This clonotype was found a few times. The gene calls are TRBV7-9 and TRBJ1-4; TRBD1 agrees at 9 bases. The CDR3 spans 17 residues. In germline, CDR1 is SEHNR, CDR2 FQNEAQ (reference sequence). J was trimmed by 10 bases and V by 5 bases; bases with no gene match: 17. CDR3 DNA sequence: TGTGCCAGCAGCGGCGCTTTGGGACAGGGAAATTGGGGAAAACTGTTTTTT. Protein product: CASSGALGQGNWGKLFF.

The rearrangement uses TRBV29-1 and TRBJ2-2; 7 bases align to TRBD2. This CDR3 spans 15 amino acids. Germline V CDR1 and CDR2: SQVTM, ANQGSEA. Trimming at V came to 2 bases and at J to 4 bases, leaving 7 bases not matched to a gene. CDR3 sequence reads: CSVESRVAGTGELFF. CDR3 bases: TGCAGCGTTGAATCCCGAGTAGCGGGCACCGGGGAGCTGTTTTTT.

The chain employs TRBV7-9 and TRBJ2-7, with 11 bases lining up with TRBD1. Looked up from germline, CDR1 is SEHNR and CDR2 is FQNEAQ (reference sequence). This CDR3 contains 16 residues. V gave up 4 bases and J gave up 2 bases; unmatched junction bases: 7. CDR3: CASSSERTGGPYEQYF. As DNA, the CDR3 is TGTGCCAGCAGCTCTGAACGGACAGGGGGCCCCTACGAGCAGTACTTC.